The entry below describes one T cell receptor (beta chain). The target of this receptor is not known. Qualities for individual bases were not recorded, and no much larger clone is one base off. The germline V gene gives CDR1 as SGHDN and CDR2 as FVKESK. V trim: 2 bases; J trim: 4 bases; unmatched bases: 6. Taken from cysteine to phenylalanine, the CDR3 has 15 residues. The DNA shown is the 45-base CDR3, in frame from base 1. TCRbeta CDR3 regions were amplified from genomic DNA by means of the immunoSEQ Assay, a bias-controlled multiplex PCR. Concerning the study's data processing: The number of nucleated cells in each sample was estimated from the amplification of reference gene primers within the assay. To quantify the absolute abundance of each unique TCRbeta CDR3 rearrangement, sequence reads were collapsed and filtered. Productive Simpson clonality was computed per sample as the square root of Simpson's diversity index over productive rearrangements. TCRdb provides this immuneACCESS table in a form limited to in-frame rearrangements. Some clones are lacking; in checked studies, under half of them reflect an unresolved V gene, and why the rest are absent is not known. Clone size and V and J calls were adopted from that table, with D and trimming inferred from the DNA. Across this sample there are about 36,000 clones, with 80% to 90% seen only once. 15% to 20% of the sample is taken by the ten largest.

The sample is drawn from a study of blood T cell repertoires in COVID-19 (dated by TCRdb to 2018 to 2021). Some background on the complete study: The collaborator samples originated in the United States, Italy and Spain and spanned the acute and convalescent phases of COVID-19. The sample metadata nearly always contained a de-identified subject ID, COVID-19 status, age in years and sex. The dataset comprised deeply sampled blood TCRbeta repertoires from subjects exposed to, actively infected with, or recovered from COVID-19. Where available, HLA class I and class II types were obtained from metadata supplied by the sample provider rather than from assay-based typing. The repertoires were released in a freely available public database meant as a resource for research on the immune response to SARS-CoV-2. Samples were obtained from the ongoing ImmuneRACE study (first 160 participants) and from over a thousand subjects provided by 6 global collaborators. The prospective study material was composed of cDNA or gDNA derived from T cells, B-cell-depleted T cells, or PBMCs. General findings and caveats noted by the study authors: How much clinical and demographic metadata was included differed by source and by participant, and the metadata was provided uncurated.

Each collaborating institution followed its own protocols to collect whole blood in K2EDTA tubes. For TCRbeta analysis, collaborator samples were shipped as frozen whole blood, as isolated PBMCs, or as DNA extracted from either sample type. Sequenced sample: peripheral blood. The sequence joins TRBV14 to TRBJ2-5; a stretch of 8 junction bases matches TRBD2. This clonotype was obtained from a man between 65 and 85 years old with acute or convalescent COVID-19. The CDR3 amino acid sequence is: CASSQFSGIVETQYF. The base sequence is TGTGCCAGCAGCCAATTTAGCGGGATAGTAGAGACCCAGTACTTC.